This T cell receptor (beta chain) was sequenced in a study of blood T cell repertoires in COVID-19. Profiling relied on immunoSEQ multiplex PCR, and the TCRdb table lists in-frame clones only, not all of them. The sample lists more than 65,000 clones, more than 60% occurring once. The CDR3 is made up of 16 amino acids. CDR1 MNHEY and CDR2 SMNVEV come from the germline V gene (reference sequence). V lost 6 bases and J lost 5; bases outside the gene matches: 13. The chain recombines TRBV27 with TRBJ2-5; TRBD2 matches at 9 bases. The sequencing input was peripheral blood. This TCR was sampled from a woman in her forties or fifties with acute or convalescent COVID-19. The DNA for the CDR3 is TGTGCCAGCAGCCCGGGGGCTAGCGGGGTTGGGGAGACCCAGTACTTC. It encodes CASSPGASGVGETQYF.